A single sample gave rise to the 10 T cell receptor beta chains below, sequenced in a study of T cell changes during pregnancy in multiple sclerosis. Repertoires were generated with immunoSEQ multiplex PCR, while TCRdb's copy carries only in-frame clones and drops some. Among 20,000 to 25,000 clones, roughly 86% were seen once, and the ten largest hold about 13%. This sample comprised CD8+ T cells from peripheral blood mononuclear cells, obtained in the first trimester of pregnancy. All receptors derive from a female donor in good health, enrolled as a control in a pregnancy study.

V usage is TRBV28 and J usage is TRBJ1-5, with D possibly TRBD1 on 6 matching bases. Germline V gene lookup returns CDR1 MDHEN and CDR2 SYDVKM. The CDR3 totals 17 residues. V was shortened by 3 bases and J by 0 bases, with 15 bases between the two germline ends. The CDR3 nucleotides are TGTGCCAGCAGTTTGGTGGACAGTACCTATAGCAATCAGCCCCAGCATTTT. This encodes CASSLVDSTYSNQPQHF.

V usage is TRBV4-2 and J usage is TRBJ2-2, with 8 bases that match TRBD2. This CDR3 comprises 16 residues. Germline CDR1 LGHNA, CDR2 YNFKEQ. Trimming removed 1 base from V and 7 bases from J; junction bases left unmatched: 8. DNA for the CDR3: TGTGCCAGCAGCCAAGGTTTCCCCCGGGAGGGCGGGGAGCTGTTTTTT. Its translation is CASSQGFPREGGELFF.

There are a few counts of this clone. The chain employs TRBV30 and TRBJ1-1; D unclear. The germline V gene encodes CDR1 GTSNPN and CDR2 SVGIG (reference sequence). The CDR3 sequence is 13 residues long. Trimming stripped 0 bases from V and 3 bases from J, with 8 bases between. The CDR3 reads CAWSVQKHTEAFF. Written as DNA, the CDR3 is TGTGCCTGGAGTGTACAGAAGCACACTGAAGCTTTCTTT.

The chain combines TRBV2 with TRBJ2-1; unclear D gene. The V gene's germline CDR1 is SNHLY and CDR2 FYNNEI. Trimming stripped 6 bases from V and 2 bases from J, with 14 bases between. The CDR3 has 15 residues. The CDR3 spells CASSVRVGPYNEQFF. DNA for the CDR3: TGTGCCAGCAGCGTCCGAGTGGGCCCCTACAATGAGCAGTTCTTC.

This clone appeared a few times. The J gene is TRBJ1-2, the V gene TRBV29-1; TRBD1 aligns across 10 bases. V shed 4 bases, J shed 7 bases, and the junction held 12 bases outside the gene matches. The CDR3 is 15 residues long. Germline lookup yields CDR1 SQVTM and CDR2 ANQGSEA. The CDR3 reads CSVGPDRGREGGYTF. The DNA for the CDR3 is TGCAGCGTTGGACCTGACAGGGGGCGGGAAGGTGGCTACACCTTC.

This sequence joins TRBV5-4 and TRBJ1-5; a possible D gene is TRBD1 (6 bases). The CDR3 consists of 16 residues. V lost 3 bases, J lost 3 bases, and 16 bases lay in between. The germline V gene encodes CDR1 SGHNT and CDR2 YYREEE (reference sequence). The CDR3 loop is CASSYTPDSLNQPQHF. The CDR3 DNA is TGTGCCAGCAGCTACACACCGGACAGCCTCAATCAGCCCCAGCATTTT.

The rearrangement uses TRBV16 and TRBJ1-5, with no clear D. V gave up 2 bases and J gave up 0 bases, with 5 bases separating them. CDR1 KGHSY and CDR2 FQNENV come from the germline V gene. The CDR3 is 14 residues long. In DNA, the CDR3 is TGTGCCAGCAGCCAAGGGAGTAGCAATCAGCCCCAGCATTTT. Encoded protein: CASSQGSSNQPQHF.

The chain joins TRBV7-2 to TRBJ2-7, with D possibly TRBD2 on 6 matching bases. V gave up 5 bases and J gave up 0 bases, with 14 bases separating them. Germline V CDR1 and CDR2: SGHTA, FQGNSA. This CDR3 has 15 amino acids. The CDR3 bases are TGTGCCAGCAGCCCCAGCGGGCGCAGCTCCTACGAGCAGTACTTC. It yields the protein CASSPSGRSSYEQYF. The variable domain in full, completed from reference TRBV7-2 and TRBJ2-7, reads GAGVSQSPSNKVTEKGKDVELRCDPISGHTALYWYRQSLGQGLEFLIYFQGNSAPDKSGLPSDRFSAERTGGSVSTLTIQRTQQEDSAVYLCASSPSGRSSYEQYFGPGTRLTVT.

CDR3 amino acids: CASSQDRDRADQPQHF. Written as DNA, the CDR3 is TGTGCCAGCAGCCAAGATCGGGACAGGGCCGATCAGCCCCAGCATTTT. The chain links TRBV4-2 to TRBJ1-5; 9 nucleotides line up with TRBD1. The CDR3 length is 16 residues. V shed 0 bases, J shed 5 bases, and the junction held 5 bases outside the gene matches. Germline V gene lookup returns CDR1 LGHNA and CDR2 YNFKEQ.

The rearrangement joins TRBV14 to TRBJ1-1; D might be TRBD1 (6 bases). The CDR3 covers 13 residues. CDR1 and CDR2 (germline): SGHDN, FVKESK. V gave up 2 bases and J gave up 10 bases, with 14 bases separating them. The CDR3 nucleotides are TGTGCCAGCAGCCAATATACAGGGAGCGGAGCTTTCTTT. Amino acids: CASSQYTGSGAFF.